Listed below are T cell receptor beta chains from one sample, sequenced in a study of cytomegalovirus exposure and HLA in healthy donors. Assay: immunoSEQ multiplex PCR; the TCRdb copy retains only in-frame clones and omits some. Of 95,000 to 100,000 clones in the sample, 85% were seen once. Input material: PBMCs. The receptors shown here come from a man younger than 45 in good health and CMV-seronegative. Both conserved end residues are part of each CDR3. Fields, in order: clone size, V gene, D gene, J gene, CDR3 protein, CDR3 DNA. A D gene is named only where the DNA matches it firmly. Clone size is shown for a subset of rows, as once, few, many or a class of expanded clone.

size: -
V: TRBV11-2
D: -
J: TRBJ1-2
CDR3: CASSLNDRGGYTF
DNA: TGTGCCAGCAGCTTAAATGACCGCGGGGGCTACACCTTC

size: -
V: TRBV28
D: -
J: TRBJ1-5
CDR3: CASSFGAREGQPQHF
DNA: TGTGCCAGCAGTTTTGGAGCCAGGGAGGGTCAGCCCCAGCATTTT

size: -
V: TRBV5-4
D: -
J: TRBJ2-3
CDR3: CASSSEPGAARADTQYF
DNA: TGTGCCAGCAGCTCCGAACCTGGAGCTGCGAGGGCAGATACGCAGTATTTT

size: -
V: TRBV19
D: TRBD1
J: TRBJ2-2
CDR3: CASSQGANTGELFF
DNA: TGTGCCAGTAGCCAGGGGGCGAACACCGGGGAGCTGTTTTTT

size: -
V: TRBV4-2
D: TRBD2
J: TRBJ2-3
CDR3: CASSQEAGVYTQYF
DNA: TGTGCCAGCAGCCAAGAAGCGGGAGTATATACGCAGTATTTT

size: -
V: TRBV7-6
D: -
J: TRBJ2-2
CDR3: CASSLVRGNTGELFF
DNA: TGTGCCAGCAGCTTAGTACGGGGGAACACCGGGGAGCTGTTTTTT

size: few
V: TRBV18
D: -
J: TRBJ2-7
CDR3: CASSPLRDNPDEQYF
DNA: TGTGCCAGCTCACCCTTAAGGGACAATCCGGACGAGCAGTACTTC

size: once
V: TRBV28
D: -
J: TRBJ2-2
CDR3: CASSFMGGSGELFF
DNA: TGTGCCAGCAGTTTTATGGGGGGATCCGGGGAGCTGTTTTTT

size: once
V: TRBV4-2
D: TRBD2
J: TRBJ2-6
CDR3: CASSQAGGLSGANVLTF
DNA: TGTGCCAGCAGCCAAGCGGGAGGGCTTTCTGGGGCCAACGTCCTGACTTTC

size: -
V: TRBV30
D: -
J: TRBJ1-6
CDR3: CAWSATGQDNSPLHF
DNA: TGTGCCTGGAGCGCAACCGGACAAGATAATTCACCCCTCCACTTT

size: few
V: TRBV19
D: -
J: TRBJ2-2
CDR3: CASRSGGLGELFF
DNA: TGTGCCAGTAGGTCCGGGGGGCTCGGGGAGCTGTTTTTT

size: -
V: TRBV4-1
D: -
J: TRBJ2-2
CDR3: CASSHPVALGNTGELFF
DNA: TGCGCCAGCAGCCACCCCGTAGCGTTGGGGAACACCGGGGAGCTGTTTTTT

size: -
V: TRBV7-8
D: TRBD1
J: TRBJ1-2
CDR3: CASSRNRDRGRGYTF
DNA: TGTGCCAGCAGTCGAAATCGGGACAGGGGGCGCGGCTACACCTTC

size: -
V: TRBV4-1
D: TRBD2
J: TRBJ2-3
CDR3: CASSQREGTGSTLTQYF
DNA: TGCGCCAGCAGCCAACGGGAGGGAACCGGGAGCACTCTTACGCAGTATTTT

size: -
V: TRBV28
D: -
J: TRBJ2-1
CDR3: CASSLELADEQFF
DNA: TGTGCCAGCAGTTTAGAGTTAGCCGATGAGCAGTTCTTC

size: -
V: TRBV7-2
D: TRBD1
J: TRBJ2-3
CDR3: CASSVSRDSGSYTDTQYF
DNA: TGTGCCAGCAGCGTCTCCCGGGACAGCGGTTCCTACACAGATACGCAGTATTTT

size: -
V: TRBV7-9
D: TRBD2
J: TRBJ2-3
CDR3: CASSLSGGADTQYF
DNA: TGTGCCAGCAGCTTGAGCGGGGGGGCCGATACGCAGTATTTT

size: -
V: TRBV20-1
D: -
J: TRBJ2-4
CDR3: CSASGVNIQYF
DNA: TGCAGTGCTAGTGGAGTAAACATTCAGTACTTC